The 16 T cell receptor beta chains in this list originate from one sample, sequenced in a study of T cells in Graves' hyperthyroidism and ophthalmopathy. TCR beta CDR3 regions were amplified from RNA. Using the HTBI primer set, a first-round RT-PCR was run on the TCR CDR3. TCRdb recomputed calls from the multiplex PCR reads with MiXCR, one row per CDR3 protein. The sample gives over 350,000 distinct CDR3 sequences, more than 12% of which show up once; 28% is in the top ten. What was sequenced was blood. The receptors were gathered from a man aged 45 to 65 with Graves' ophthalmopathy.

The V call is TRBV9, the J call TRBJ2-2; 11 positions agree with TRBD2. The germline CDR1 and CDR2 sequences are SGDLS and YYNGEE. Trimming removed 4 bases from V and 5 bases from J; junction bases left unmatched: 7. The CDR3 is 16 amino acids. CDR3 DNA: TGTGCCAGCAGCAAACGGACTAGCGGGTCTACCGGGGAGCTGTTTTTT. This sequence encodes CASSKRTSGSTGELFF. Based on the CDR3 plus reference TRBV9 and TRBJ2-2, the full variable domain is DSGVTQTPKHLITATGQRVTLRCSPRSGDLSVYWYQQSLDQGLQFLIQYYNGEERAKGNILERFSAQQFPDLHSELNLSSLELGDSALYFCASSKRTSGSTGELFFGEGSRLTVL.

The genes are TRBV20-1 and TRBJ2-1, with 12 bases lining up with TRBD2. The CDR3 has 16 residues. From germline, CDR1 is DFQATT and CDR2 SNEGSKA (reference sequence). The J segment lost 4 bases and the V segment lost 6 bases, leaving 10 bases of the junction unmatched. CDR3 residues: CSARLAGGPGYNEQFF. CDR3 DNA sequence: TGCAGTGCACGCCTAGCGGGAGGGCCGGGTTACAATGAGCAGTTCTTC.

This clonotype occurred a few times. This chain joins TRBV20-1 and TRBJ2-6; no reliable D call. The CDR3 loop spans 15 amino acids. Germline CDR1 DFQATT, CDR2 SNEGSKA (reference sequence). Deletions cut 2 bases from V and 3 bases from J, with 11 bases between. This chain's CDR3 is CSARLDWRGANVLTF. Here the CDR3 DNA reads TGCAGTGCTAGATTAGACTGGCGTGGGGCCAACGTCCTGACTTTC.

There are many counts of this clonotype. The CDR3 sequence: CASSPVGGQGDFGTDTQYF. CDR3 bases: TGCGCCAGCAGCCCTGTTGGGGGACAGGGGGACTTCGGGACAGATACGCAGTATTTT. The J gene is TRBJ2-3, the V gene TRBV5-1; 11 bases match TRBD1. This CDR3 region has 19 residues. The V and J ends lost 4 bases and 3 bases, in that order; junction bases with no gene match: 16. Per germline, CDR1 SGHRS and CDR2 YFSETQ. Full variable domain (rest looked up from reference TRBV5-1 and TRBJ2-3): KAGVTQTPRYLIKTRGQQVTLSCSPISGHRSVSWYQQTPGQGLQFLFEYFSETQRNKGNFPGRFSGRQFSNSRSEMNVSTLELGDSALYLCASSPVGGQGDFGTDTQYFGPGTRLTVL.

There are many counts of this clonotype. The chain employs TRBV5-1 and TRBJ1-2; D unclear. Deletions cut 5 bases from V and 6 bases from J, with 14 bases between. Germline CDR1 SGHRS, CDR2 YFSETQ. The CDR3 extends over 13 amino acids. CDR3 residues: CASRSNEMDGYTF. The CDR3 DNA follows: TGCGCCAGCAGATCAAACGAAATGGATGGCTACACCTTC.

At least ten counts were recorded for this clonotype. The chain carries TRBV7-6 and TRBJ2-1; perhaps TRBD1 as D (6 bases). Trimming took off 5 bases at V and 1 base at J, with 12 bases between the two ends. The CDR3 contains 15 residues. The germline gives CDR1 SGHVS, CDR2 FNYEAQ. The CDR3 region has the DNA TGTGCCAGCAGCCCTATACAGGGTTCCTACAATGAGCAGTTCTTC. Its protein is CASSPIQGSYNEQFF. The full variable domain, completed using reference TRBV7-6 and TRBJ2-1, is GAGVSQSPRYKVTKRGQDVALRCDPISGHVSLYWYRQALGQGPEFLTYFNYEAQQDKSGLPNDRFSAERPEGSISTLTIQRTEQRDSAMYRCASSPIQGSYNEQFFGPGTRLTVL.

This clonotype was counted at least ten times. The J gene is TRBJ2-5, the V gene TRBV7-8, with a possible D match to TRBD2 (5 bases). CDR3 length: 15 residues. The V gene lost 2 bases and the J gene lost 1 base, with 11 bases spanning the gap. The germline V gene has CDR1 SGHVS and CDR2 FQNEAQ. CDR3 sequence (DNA): TGTGCCAGCAGCTTATTCCCCGGAGGCCAAGAGACCCAGTACTTC. Protein product: CASSLFPGGQETQYF.

This clonotype was detected ten times or more. The chain recombines TRBV12-3 or TRBV12-4 with TRBJ2-5; D remains unclear. This CDR3 is 14 amino acids long. V dropped 3 bases and J dropped 1 base, with 9 bases sitting between them. The CDR3 DNA sequence: TGTGCCAGCAGTTTGTGGCGGCGCCAAGAGACCCAGTACTTC. Residues: CASSLWRRQETQYF.

In this sample, this clonotype turned up a few times. The CDR3 loop reads CASSLLAGRQYNEQFF. Here the CDR3 DNA reads TGTGCCAGCAGCCTCCTCGCGGGACGGCAATACAATGAGCAGTTCTTC. The chain carries TRBV3-1 and TRBJ2-1, with a weak D call TRBD2 (6 bases). Trimming pared 4 bases from V and 4 bases from J, leaving 17 bases between. The germline V gene has CDR1 LGHDT and CDR2 YNNKEL (reference sequence). There are 16 residues in the CDR3.

This clonotype was found many times. The chain is built from TRBV6-1 and TRBJ2-5, with D unresolved. CDR1 MNHNS and CDR2 SASEGT come from the germline V gene. V lost 6 bases and J lost 12, with 11 bases in between. This CDR3 region has 10 residues. In DNA form, the CDR3 reads TGTGCCAGCAGGCTAGATATTGAGTACTTC. It codes for CASRLDIEYF.

This clonotype was observed many times. This chain links TRBV5-1 with TRBJ2-5, with D perhaps given as TRBD1 or TRBD2 (5 bases each). The CDR3 spans 14 residues. The germline V and J ends were trimmed by 4 bases and 0 bases, with 10 bases remaining between them. Germline CDR1 and CDR2: SGHRS and YFSETQ. The CDR3 coding sequence is TGCGCCAGCAGCCCAGGGAGTTACCAAGAGACCCAGTACTTC. Encoded protein: CASSPGSYQETQYF. Using reference TRBV5-1 and TRBJ2-5 for the parts outside the CDR3, the full variable domain is KAGVTQTPRYLIKTRGQQVTLSCSPISGHRSVSWYQQTPGQGLQFLFEYFSETQRNKGNFPGRFSGRQFSNSRSEMNVSTLELGDSALYLCASSPGSYQETQYFGPGTRLLVL.

This clonotype occurred many times. This chain joins TRBV2 and TRBJ1-2; D remains unclear. Trimming pared 7 bases from V and 6 bases from J, leaving 12 bases between. There are 12 residues in the CDR3. CDR1 is SNHLY, CDR2 FYNNEI, per germline. The CDR3 spells CASNGPSHGYTF. The CDR3 nucleotides are TGTGCCAGCAATGGACCGTCCCATGGCTACACCTTC.

The chain couples TRBV19 to TRBJ1-1; D unclear. Trimming cost V 4 bases and J 10 bases, with 16 bases left between them. CDR1 is LNHDA and CDR2 is SQIVND in the germline V gene (reference sequence). CDR3 length equals 13 residues. Here the CDR3 reads CASSSSRVAGAFF. CDR3 coding DNA: TGTGCCAGTAGTAGCTCGAGGGTGGCGGGAGCTTTCTTT.

The gene calls are TRBV25-1 and TRBJ2-1, with 8 positions matching TRBD2. In germline, CDR1 is MGHDK, CDR2 SYGVNS. V lost 8 bases, J lost 7 bases, and 10 bases stayed unmatched. The CDR3 consists of 14 residues. The CDR3 DNA sequence: TGTGCCAGCCCCGGAATTAGCGGGACAAATGAGCAGTTCTTC. This codes for CASPGISGTNEQFF.

This clonotype has a count of ten or more. The rearrangement uses TRBV12-3 or TRBV12-4 and TRBJ2-1; no clear D. The CDR3 is 13 amino acids. Trimming cost V 5 bases and J 3 bases, with 8 bases left between them. The CDR3 region is CASSADGYNEQFF. The DNA of the CDR3 is TGTGCCAGCAGTGCGGACGGCTACAATGAGCAGTTCTTC.

V usage is TRBV7-9 and J usage is TRBJ1-2, with a tentative D call TRBD1 (5 bases). CDR1 is SEHNR and CDR2 is FQNEAQ in the germline V gene (reference sequence). V lost 4 bases and J 7 bases, leaving 13 bases between the germline ends. The CDR3 runs 13 residues. For the CDR3, the DNA is TGTGCCAGCAGCTACGACGTGACAGTTGGCTACACCTTC. Amino acid sequence: CASSYDVTVGYTF.